The present T cell receptor beta chain was sequenced within a study of blood T cell repertoires in COVID-19. Study-wide background: Acute and convalescent COVID-19 samples came from the United States, Italy and Spain. T cells, B-cell-depleted T cells, or PBMCs supplied cDNA or gDNA.

Authors' data handling: Amplification of reference gene primers was used by the study to estimate nucleated cell counts. Profiled with immunoSEQ multiplex PCR; TCRdb holds only in-frame clones, not every one. V and J calls and clone size are those listed in that table; D and trimming were worked out from the DNA. The sample has some 260,000 clones; around nine tenths are singletons. Trimming left V 2 bases short and J 2 bases short, with 10 bases between. This CDR3 comprises 14 residues. Germline V CDR1 and CDR2: LGHNA, YSLEER. This TCR was recovered from a young man with active or convalescent COVID-19. This rearrangement joins TRBV4-3 to TRBJ2-7; tentative D call: TRBD2 (7 bases). Sample: peripheral blood. The CDR3 region is CASSQWEGAYEQYF. CDR3 coding DNA: TGCGCCAGCAGCCAATGGGAGGGGGCCTACGAGCAGTACTTC.